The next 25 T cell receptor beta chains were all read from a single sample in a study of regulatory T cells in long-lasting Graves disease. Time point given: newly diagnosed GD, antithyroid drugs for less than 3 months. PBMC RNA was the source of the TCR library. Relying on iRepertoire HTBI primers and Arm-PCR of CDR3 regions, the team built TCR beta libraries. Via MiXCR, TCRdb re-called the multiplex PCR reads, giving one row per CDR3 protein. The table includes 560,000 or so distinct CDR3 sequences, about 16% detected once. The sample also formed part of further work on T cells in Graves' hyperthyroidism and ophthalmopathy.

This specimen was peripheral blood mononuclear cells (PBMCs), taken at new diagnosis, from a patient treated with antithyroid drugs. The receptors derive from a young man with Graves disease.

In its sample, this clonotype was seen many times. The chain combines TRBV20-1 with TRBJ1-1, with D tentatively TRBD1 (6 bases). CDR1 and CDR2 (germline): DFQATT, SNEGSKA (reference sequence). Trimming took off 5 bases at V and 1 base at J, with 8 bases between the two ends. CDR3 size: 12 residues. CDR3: CSAQGQNTEAFF. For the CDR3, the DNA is TGCAGTGCTCAGGGACAGAACACTGAAGCTTTCTTT.

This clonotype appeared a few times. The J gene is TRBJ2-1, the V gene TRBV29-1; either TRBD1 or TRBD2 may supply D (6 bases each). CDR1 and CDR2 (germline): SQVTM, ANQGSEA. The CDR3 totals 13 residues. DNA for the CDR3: TGCAGTTTTACAGGGAGGCACTACAATGAGCAGTTCTTC. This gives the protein CSFTGRHYNEQFF.

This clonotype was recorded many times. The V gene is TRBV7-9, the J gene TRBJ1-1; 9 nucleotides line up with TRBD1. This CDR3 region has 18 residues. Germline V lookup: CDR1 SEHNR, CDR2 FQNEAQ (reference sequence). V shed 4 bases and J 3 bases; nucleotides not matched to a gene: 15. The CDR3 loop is CASSSKRGTGRSDTEAFF. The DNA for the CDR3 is TGTGCCAGCAGCTCAAAAAGAGGGACAGGGCGATCGGACACTGAAGCTTTCTTT.

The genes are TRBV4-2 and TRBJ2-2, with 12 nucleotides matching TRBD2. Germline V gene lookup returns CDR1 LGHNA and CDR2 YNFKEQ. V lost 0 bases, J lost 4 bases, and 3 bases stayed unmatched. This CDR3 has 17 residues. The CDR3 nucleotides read TGTGCCAGCAGCCAAGATGGACTAGCGGGACTCACCGGGGAGCTGTTTTTT. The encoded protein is CASSQDGLAGLTGELFF.

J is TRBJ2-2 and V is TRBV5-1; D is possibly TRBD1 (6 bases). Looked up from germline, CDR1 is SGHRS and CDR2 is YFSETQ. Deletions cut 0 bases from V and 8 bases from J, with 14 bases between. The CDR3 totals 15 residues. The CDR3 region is CASSLVSGAPGELFF. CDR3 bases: TGCGCCAGCAGCTTGGTGTCAGGGGCGCCGGGGGAGCTGTTTTTT.

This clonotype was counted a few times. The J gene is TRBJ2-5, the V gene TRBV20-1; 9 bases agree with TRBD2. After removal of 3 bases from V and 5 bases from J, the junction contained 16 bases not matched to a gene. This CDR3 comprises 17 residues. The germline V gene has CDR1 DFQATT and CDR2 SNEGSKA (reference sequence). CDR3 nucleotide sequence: TGCAGTGCTAGGGGTGAGGGGCTAGCGGGATTTAAGGAGACCCAGTACTTC. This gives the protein CSARGEGLAGFKETQYF.

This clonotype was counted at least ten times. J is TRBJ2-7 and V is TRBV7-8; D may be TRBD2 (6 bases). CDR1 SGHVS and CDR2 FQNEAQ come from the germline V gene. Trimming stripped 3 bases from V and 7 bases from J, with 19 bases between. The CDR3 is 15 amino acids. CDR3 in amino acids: CASSFRRDFLGEQYF. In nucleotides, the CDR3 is TGTGCCAGCAGCTTCCGCCGGGACTTCCTGGGAGAGCAGTACTTC.

CDR3 in amino acids: CATSRDTAPGANVLTF. CDR3 sequence (DNA): TGTGCCACCAGCAGAGATACAGCACCGGGGGCCAACGTCCTGACTTTC. The chain recombines TRBV15 with TRBJ2-6; D gene uncertain. In germline, CDR1 is LNHNV, CDR2 YYDKDF (reference sequence). The CDR3 consists of 16 residues. Trimming left V 0 bases short and J 4 bases short, with 10 bases between.

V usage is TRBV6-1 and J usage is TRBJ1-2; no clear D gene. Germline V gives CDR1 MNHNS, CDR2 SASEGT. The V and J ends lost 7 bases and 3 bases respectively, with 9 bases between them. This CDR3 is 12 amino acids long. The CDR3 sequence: CASKNDYYGYTF. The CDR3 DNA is TGTGCCAGCAAGAATGATTACTATGGCTACACCTTC.

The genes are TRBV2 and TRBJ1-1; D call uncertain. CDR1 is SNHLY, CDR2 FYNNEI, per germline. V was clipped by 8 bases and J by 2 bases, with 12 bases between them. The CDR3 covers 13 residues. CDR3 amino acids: CASGAEQNTEAFF. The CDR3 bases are TGTGCCAGCGGCGCCGAACAAAACACTGAAGCTTTCTTT.

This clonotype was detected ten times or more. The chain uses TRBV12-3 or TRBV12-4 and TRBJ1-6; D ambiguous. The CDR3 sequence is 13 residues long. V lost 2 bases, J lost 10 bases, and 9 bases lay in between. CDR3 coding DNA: TGTGCCAGCAGTTTAAGGGATGCCTCACCCCTCCACTTT. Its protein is CASSLRDASPLHF.

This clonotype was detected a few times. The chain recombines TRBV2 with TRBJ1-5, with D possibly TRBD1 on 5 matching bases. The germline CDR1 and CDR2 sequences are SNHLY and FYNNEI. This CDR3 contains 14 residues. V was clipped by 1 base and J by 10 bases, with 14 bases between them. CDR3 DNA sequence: TGTGCCAGCAGTGAAGGGGACTTTGTCACCCCCCAGCATTTT. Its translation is CASSEGDFVTPQHF.

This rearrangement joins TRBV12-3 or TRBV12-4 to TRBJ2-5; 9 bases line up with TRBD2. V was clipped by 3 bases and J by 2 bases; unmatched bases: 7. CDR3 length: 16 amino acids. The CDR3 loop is CASSFGAGGSQETQYF. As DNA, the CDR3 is TGTGCCAGCAGTTTCGGTGCGGGAGGGAGTCAAGAGACCCAGTACTTC.

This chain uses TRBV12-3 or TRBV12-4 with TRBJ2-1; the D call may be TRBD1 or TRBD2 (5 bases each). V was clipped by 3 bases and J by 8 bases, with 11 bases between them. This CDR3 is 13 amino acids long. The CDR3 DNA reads TGTGCCAGCAGTTTTTACGGGGCCGATGAGCAGTTCTTC. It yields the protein CASSFYGADEQFF.

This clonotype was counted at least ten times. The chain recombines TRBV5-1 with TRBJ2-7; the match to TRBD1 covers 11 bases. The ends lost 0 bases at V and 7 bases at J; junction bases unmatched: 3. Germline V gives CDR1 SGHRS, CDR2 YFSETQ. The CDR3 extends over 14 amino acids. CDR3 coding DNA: TGCGCCAGCAGCTTGGTTGGGACAGGGGGAGAGCAGTACTTC. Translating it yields CASSLVGTGGEQYF. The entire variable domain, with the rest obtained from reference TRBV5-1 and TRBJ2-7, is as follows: KAGVTQTPRYLIKTRGQQVTLSCSPISGHRSVSWYQQTPGQGLQFLFEYFSETQRNKGNFPGRFSGRQFSNSRSEMNVSTLELGDSALYLCASSLVGTGGEQYFGPGTRLTVT.

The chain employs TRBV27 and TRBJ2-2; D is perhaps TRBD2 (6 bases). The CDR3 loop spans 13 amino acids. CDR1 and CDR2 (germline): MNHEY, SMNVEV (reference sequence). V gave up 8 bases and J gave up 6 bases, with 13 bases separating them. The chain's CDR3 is CASAYGGAGELFF. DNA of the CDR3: TGTGCCAGCGCCTACGGCGGGGCCGGGGAGCTGTTTTTT.

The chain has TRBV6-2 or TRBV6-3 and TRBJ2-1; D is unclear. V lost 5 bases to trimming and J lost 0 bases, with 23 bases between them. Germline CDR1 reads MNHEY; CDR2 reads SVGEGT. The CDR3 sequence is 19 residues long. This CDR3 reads CASSEGRYFQRSSYNEQFF. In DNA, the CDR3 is TGTGCCAGCAGTGAAGGGCGATACTTCCAACGCAGCTCCTACAATGAGCAGTTCTTC.

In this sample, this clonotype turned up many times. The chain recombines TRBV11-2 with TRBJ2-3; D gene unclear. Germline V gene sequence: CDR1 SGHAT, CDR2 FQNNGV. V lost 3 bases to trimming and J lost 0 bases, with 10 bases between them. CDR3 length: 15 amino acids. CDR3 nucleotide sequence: TGTGCCAGCAGCTTTCGAAAATTTAGCACAGATACGCAGTATTTT. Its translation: CASSFRKFSTDTQYF.

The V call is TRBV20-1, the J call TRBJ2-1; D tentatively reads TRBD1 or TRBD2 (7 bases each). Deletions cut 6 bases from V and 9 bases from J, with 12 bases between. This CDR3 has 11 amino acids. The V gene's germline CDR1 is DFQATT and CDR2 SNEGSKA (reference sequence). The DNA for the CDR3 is TGCAGTGCCCAGGGGGGGGGTGAGCAGTTCTTC. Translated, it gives CSAQGGGEQFF.

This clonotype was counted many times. The CDR3 loop reads CASTIYGGADTQYF. The CDR3 DNA follows: TGTGCCAGCACCATCTACGGGGGCGCAGATACGCAGTATTTT. The chain is built from TRBV12-3 or TRBV12-4 and TRBJ2-3; D is perhaps TRBD1 or TRBD2 (6 bases each). This CDR3 region has 14 residues. Trimming cost V 7 bases and J 4 bases, with 15 bases left between them.

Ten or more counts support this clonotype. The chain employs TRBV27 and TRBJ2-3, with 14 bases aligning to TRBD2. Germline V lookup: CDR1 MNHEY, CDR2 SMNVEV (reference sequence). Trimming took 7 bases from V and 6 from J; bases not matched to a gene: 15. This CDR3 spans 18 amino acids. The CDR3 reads CASKSVGTSGRAGDTQYF. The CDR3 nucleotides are TGTGCCAGCAAAAGCGTCGGGACTAGCGGGAGAGCAGGGGATACGCAGTATTTT.

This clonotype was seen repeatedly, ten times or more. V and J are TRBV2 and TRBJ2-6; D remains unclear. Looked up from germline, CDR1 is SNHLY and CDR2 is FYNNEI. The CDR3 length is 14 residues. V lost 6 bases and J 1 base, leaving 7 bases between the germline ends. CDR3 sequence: CASRASSGANVLTF. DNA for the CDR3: TGTGCCAGCAGGGCATCGTCTGGGGCCAACGTCCTGACTTTC.

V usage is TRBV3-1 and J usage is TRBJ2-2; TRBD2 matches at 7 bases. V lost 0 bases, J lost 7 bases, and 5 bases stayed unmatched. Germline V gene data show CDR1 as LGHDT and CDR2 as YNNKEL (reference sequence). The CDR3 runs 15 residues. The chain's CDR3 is CASSQDLASGGELFF. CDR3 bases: TGTGCCAGCAGCCAAGATCTGGCTAGCGGCGGGGAGCTGTTTTTT.

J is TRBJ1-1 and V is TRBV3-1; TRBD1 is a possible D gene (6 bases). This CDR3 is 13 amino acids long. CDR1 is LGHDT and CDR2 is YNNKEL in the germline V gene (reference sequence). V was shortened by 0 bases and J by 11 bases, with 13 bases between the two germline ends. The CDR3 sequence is CASSQDRGVRAFF. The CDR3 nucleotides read TGTGCCAGCAGCCAAGACAGGGGCGTCCGGGCTTTCTTT.

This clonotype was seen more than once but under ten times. The CDR3 nucleotides read TGCAGTGCTGGGGGACTAGCGAGCTCCTACAATGAGCAGTTCTTC. It encodes CSAGGLASSYNEQFF. The chain uses TRBV20-1 and TRBJ2-1; 10 nucleotides match TRBD2. This CDR3 is built from 15 residues. Trimming at V came to 5 bases and at J to 0 bases, leaving 4 bases not matched to a gene. From germline, CDR1 is DFQATT and CDR2 SNEGSKA (reference sequence).